A single sample is the source of the 5 T cell receptor beta chains below, sequenced in a study of shared clonotypes between healthy human individuals. CD8 cells regarded as naive lacked CD45RO, were positively chosen for CCR7, and omitted terminally differentiated effector memory CD45RA+ cells. TCRdb's copy holds only in-frame clones and misses some; the assay was immunoSEQ multiplex PCR. The data hold under 2,000,000 clones, with about 95% observed a single time. The specimen sequenced was naive CD8+ T cells sorted from blood. These receptors all come from a man between 18 and 35 years old in good health.

The CDR3 spells CASTLTEVRNTIYF. The CDR3, as DNA: TGTGCCAGCACCCTTACGGAGGTTAGAAACACCATATATTTT. The J gene is TRBJ1-3, the V gene TRBV2; no reliable D call. The V end was cut by 7 bases, the J end by 5 bases, with 15 bases between. CDR1 is SNHLY, CDR2 FYNNEI, per germline. The CDR3 sequence is 14 residues long. Filled out from reference TRBV2 and TRBJ1-3, the complete variable domain reads EPEVTQTPSHQVTQMGQEVILRCVPISNHLYFYWYRQILGQKVEFLVSFYNNEISEKSEIFDDQFSVERPDGSNFTLKIRSTKLEDSAMYFCASTLTEVRNTIYFGEGSWLTVV.

This clone has a single count. The gene calls are TRBV29-1 and TRBJ1-2; TRBD1 matches 9 bases. The junction had 8 bases not matched to a gene; V was cut back by 6 bases and J by 3 bases. This CDR3 contains 14 residues. Germline V gene lookup returns CDR1 SQVTM and CDR2 ANQGSEA. Here the CDR3 reads CSVADRGEYYGYTF. The CDR3 coding sequence is TGCAGCGTCGCTGACAGGGGGGAATACTATGGCTACACCTTC.

The rearrangement links TRBV4-2 to TRBJ2-1; D is perhaps TRBD2 (5 bases). The CDR3 consists of 16 residues. Trimming pared 1 base from V and 1 base from J, leaving 11 bases between. Germline values: CDR1 LGHNA, CDR2 YNFKEQ. CDR3 sequence (DNA): TGTGCCAGCAGCCAAGCCGGACTTGATTCCTACAATGAGCAGTTCTTC. It encodes CASSQAGLDSYNEQFF.

The V call is TRBV5-6, the J call TRBJ2-7; 10 nucleotides line up with TRBD1. Trimming took 5 bases from V and 0 from J; bases not matched to a gene: 5. This CDR3 region has 15 residues. CDR1 is SGHDT and CDR2 is YYEEEE in the germline V gene. The CDR3 loop reads CASRGGQGNSYEQYF. CDR3 nucleotides: TGTGCCAGCAGGGGGGGACAGGGGAACTCCTACGAGCAGTACTTC.

There are a few counts of this clone. This sequence joins TRBV9 and TRBJ1-1, with D possibly being TRBD1 (6 bases). Germline CDR1 reads SGDLS; CDR2 reads YYNGEE. V was shortened by 4 bases and J by 4 bases, with 8 bases between the two germline ends. The CDR3 consists of 12 residues. The CDR3 spells CASSPTGTEAFF. As DNA, the CDR3 is TGTGCCAGCAGCCCGACAGGCACTGAAGCTTTCTTT.